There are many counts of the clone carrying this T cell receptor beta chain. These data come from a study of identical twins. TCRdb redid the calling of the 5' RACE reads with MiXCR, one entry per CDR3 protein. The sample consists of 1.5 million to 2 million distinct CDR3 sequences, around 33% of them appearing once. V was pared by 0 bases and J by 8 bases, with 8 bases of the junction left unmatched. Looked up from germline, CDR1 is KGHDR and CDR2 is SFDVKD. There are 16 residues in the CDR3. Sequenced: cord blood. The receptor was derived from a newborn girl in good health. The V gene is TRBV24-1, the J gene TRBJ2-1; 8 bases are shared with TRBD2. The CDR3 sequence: CATSDLASGRSDEQFF. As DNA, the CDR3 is TGTGCCACCAGTGATTTGGCGAGCGGGAGATCGGATGAGCAGTTCTTC.